The rows below give T cell receptor beta chains drawn from one sample of a study of human thymus T cells. TCRdb keeps only in-frame clones here, not all; method: immunoSEQ multiplex PCR. The sample carries fewer than 55,000 clones, about 93% recorded once. Sequenced input: blood. Receptor source: a boy in the first two years of life with a congenital heart defect but otherwise immunologically healthy. The CDR3 runs from the conserved cysteine through the conserved F or W. Fields, in order: clone size, D gene, V gene, J gene, CDR3 DNA, CDR3 protein. A D gene is named only where the DNA matches it firmly. The size of a clone is reported for some rows only, either as once, few or many, or as a class for expanded clones.

clone size: NA; D gene: NA; V gene: TRBV4-2; J gene: TRBJ2-5; CDR3 DNA: TGTGCCAGCAGCCAAACCCCGGGGCCGTACCAAGAGACCCAGTACTTC; CDR3 protein: CASSQTPGPYQETQYF
clone size: NA; D gene: TRBD2; V gene: TRBV4-2; J gene: TRBJ2-1; CDR3 DNA: TGTGCCAGCAGCCAAGAGGGGGGGTACAATGAGCAGTTCTTC; CDR3 protein: CASSQEGGYNEQFF
clone size: NA; D gene: NA; V gene: TRBV5-1; J gene: TRBJ2-3; CDR3 DNA: TGCGCCAGCAGCTTGGGGGGCACAGATACGCAGTATTTT; CDR3 protein: CASSLGGTDTQYF
clone size: few; D gene: NA; V gene: TRBV5-1; J gene: TRBJ2-7; CDR3 DNA: TGCGCCAGCAGCTTGGACTGGCTGTACTACGAGCAGTACTTC; CDR3 protein: CASSLDWLYYEQYF
clone size: NA; D gene: TRBD2; V gene: TRBV6-5; J gene: TRBJ2-7; CDR3 DNA: TGTGCCAGCAGTTACTCGGCTAGCGGGGGGCCACAGGGGCAGTACTTC; CDR3 protein: CASSYSASGGPQGQYF
clone size: NA; D gene: NA; V gene: TRBV7-9; J gene: TRBJ1-4; CDR3 DNA: TGTGCCAGCAGAACGGGACGCCAGCCTAATGAAAAACTGTTTTTT; CDR3 protein: CASRTGRQPNEKLFF
clone size: once; D gene: NA; V gene: TRBV28; J gene: TRBJ2-3; CDR3 DNA: TGTGCCAGCAGTACACTCGGCGGAGCAGATACGCAGTATTTT; CDR3 protein: CASSTLGGADTQYF
clone size: NA; D gene: TRBD2; V gene: TRBV13; J gene: TRBJ2-7; CDR3 DNA: TGTGCCAGCAGCTTAGCGGGGGGGCCCAACGAGCAGTACTTC; CDR3 protein: CASSLAGGPNEQYF
clone size: NA; D gene: TRBD2; V gene: TRBV5-1; J gene: TRBJ2-7; CDR3 DNA: TGCGCCAGCAGCGGGACTAGCGGGGGAAACTACGAGCAGTACTTC; CDR3 protein: CASSGTSGGNYEQYF
clone size: NA; D gene: TRBD1; V gene: TRBV9; J gene: TRBJ2-3; CDR3 DNA: TGTGCCAGCAGCGTATCGGGTAGGGGGCTGGATACGCAGTATTTT; CDR3 protein: CASSVSGRGLDTQYF
clone size: NA; D gene: NA; V gene: TRBV29-1; J gene: TRBJ1-2; CDR3 DNA: TGCAGCGTTGATTCTAACTATGGCTACACCTTC; CDR3 protein: CSVDSNYGYTF
clone size: NA; D gene: NA; V gene: TRBV7-2; J gene: TRBJ1-5; CDR3 DNA: TGTGCCAGCAGCCCCGGGAGGGGAGATCAGCCCCAGCATTTT; CDR3 protein: CASSPGRGDQPQHF
clone size: NA; D gene: TRBD1; V gene: TRBV6-5; J gene: TRBJ2-7; CDR3 DNA: TGTGCCAGCAGCCGGGACAGGGGCTACGAGCAGTACTTC; CDR3 protein: CASSRDRGYEQYF
clone size: NA; D gene: NA; V gene: TRBV6-1; J gene: TRBJ1-3; CDR3 DNA: TGTGCCAGCAGTGAACGGGGCCGGGGGGTAAACACCATATATTTT; CDR3 protein: CASSERGRGVNTIYF
clone size: NA; D gene: TRBD1; V gene: TRBV28; J gene: TRBJ2-4; CDR3 DNA: TGTGCCAGCAGTTTGGACAGGGCCAAAAACATTCAGTACTTC; CDR3 protein: CASSLDRAKNIQYF
clone size: NA; D gene: TRBD2; V gene: TRBV10-1; J gene: TRBJ2-7; CDR3 DNA: TGCGCCAGCAGTGCCCAAATTCCGACTAGCGGGGGCGGCGAGCAGTACTTC; CDR3 protein: CASSAQIPTSGGGEQYF
clone size: NA; D gene: NA; V gene: TRBV5-6; J gene: TRBJ2-7; CDR3 DNA: TGTGCCAGCAGTACTAGACAGGGAGGTTACGAGCAGTACTTC; CDR3 protein: CASSTRQGGYEQYF
clone size: NA; D gene: TRBD1; V gene: TRBV30; J gene: TRBJ1-1; CDR3 DNA: TGTGCCGGTTGGGGGACAGGGTTGAGAGGCACTGAAGCTTTCTTT; CDR3 protein: CAGWGTGLRGTEAFF
clone size: once; D gene: NA; V gene: TRBV9; J gene: TRBJ1-2; CDR3 DNA: TGTGCCAGCAGCGTAGGTTCTCTAGACAACTATGGCTACACCTTC; CDR3 protein: CASSVGSLDNYGYTF
clone size: NA; D gene: TRBD1; V gene: TRBV15; J gene: TRBJ1-5; CDR3 DNA: TGTGCCACCAGCCCGGGACAGGAGCTTAGCAATCAGCCCCAGCATTTT; CDR3 protein: CATSPGQELSNQPQHF
clone size: NA; D gene: TRBD1; V gene: TRBV7-3; J gene: TRBJ2-3; CDR3 DNA: TGTGCCAGCAGCTTAGCCACAGGGGCAGATACGCAGTATTTT; CDR3 protein: CASSLATGADTQYF
clone size: NA; D gene: NA; V gene: TRBV28; J gene: TRBJ1-1; CDR3 DNA: TGTGCCAGCAGTGGGGGGGGCGAAGCTTTCTTT; CDR3 protein: CASSGGGEAFF
clone size: NA; D gene: TRBD1; V gene: TRBV12-5; J gene: TRBJ2-3; CDR3 DNA: TGTGCTAGTGGTTTGGTAATAGGACCGGGACAGCGATCCACAGATACGCAGTATTTT; CDR3 protein: CASGLVIGPGQRSTDTQYF
clone size: NA; D gene: NA; V gene: TRBV28; J gene: TRBJ2-7; CDR3 DNA: TGTGCCAGCAGCCAGGGGGGTTTAGTTTACGAGCAGTACTTC; CDR3 protein: CASSQGGLVYEQYF
clone size: once; D gene: TRBD1; V gene: TRBV7-7; J gene: TRBJ2-4; CDR3 DNA: TGTGCCAGCAGCAAACGGCCCCGGGAAGGGGGCCCTCCCGTAGCCAAAAACATTCAGTACTTC; CDR3 protein: CASSKRPREGGPPVAKNIQYF
clone size: NA; D gene: TRBD1; V gene: TRBV7-9; J gene: TRBJ1-4; CDR3 DNA: TGTGCCAGCAGCATACAGGGGGTGGCTAATGAAAAACTGTTTTTT; CDR3 protein: CASSIQGVANEKLFF
clone size: NA; D gene: TRBD2; V gene: TRBV29-1; J gene: TRBJ2-3; CDR3 DNA: TGCAGCGTCGGGACTAGCGGGACGAAGGCAGATACGCAGTATTTT; CDR3 protein: CSVGTSGTKADTQYF
clone size: NA; D gene: NA; V gene: TRBV6-1; J gene: TRBJ1-2; CDR3 DNA: TGTGCCAGCAGTGCACAGCCTAACTATGGCTACACCTTC; CDR3 protein: CASSAQPNYGYTF
clone size: NA; D gene: NA; V gene: TRBV18; J gene: TRBJ2-2; CDR3 DNA: TGTGCCAGCTCACCAGTCCTGAACACCGGGGAGCTGTTTTTT; CDR3 protein: CASSPVLNTGELFF
clone size: NA; D gene: TRBD1; V gene: TRBV28; J gene: TRBJ2-1; CDR3 DNA: TGTGCCAGCAGTTTATGGGACAGGGGTTACAATGAGCAGTTCTTC; CDR3 protein: CASSLWDRGYNEQFF
clone size: NA; D gene: TRBD1; V gene: TRBV11-2; J gene: TRBJ2-7; CDR3 DNA: TGTGCCAGCAGCTTCGACAGGGACGCCTACGAGCAGTACTTC; CDR3 protein: CASSFDRDAYEQYF
clone size: NA; D gene: NA; V gene: TRBV13; J gene: TRBJ2-7; CDR3 DNA: TGTGCCAGCGGGAGAGGAAGCTCCTACGAGCAGTACTTC; CDR3 protein: CASGRGSSYEQYF
clone size: NA; D gene: TRBD1; V gene: TRBV5-4; J gene: TRBJ2-7; CDR3 DNA: TGTGCCAGCAGCCAAGACAGGGGGCAATACGAGCAGTACTTC; CDR3 protein: CASSQDRGQYEQYF
clone size: NA; D gene: NA; V gene: TRBV28; J gene: TRBJ2-7; CDR3 DNA: TGTGCCAGCAGCCCGGTCTCCTACGAGCAGTACTTC; CDR3 protein: CASSPVSYEQYF
clone size: NA; D gene: NA; V gene: TRBV21-1; J gene: TRBJ2-5; CDR3 DNA: TGTGCCAGCAGCCCCCCAGGGACCCAGTACTTC; CDR3 protein: CASSPPGTQYF
clone size: NA; D gene: TRBD1; V gene: TRBV7-9; J gene: TRBJ1-2; CDR3 DNA: TGTGCCAGCAGCTTAATCGGACAGGGTTTCGCCTTTGGCTACACCTTC; CDR3 protein: CASSLIGQGFAFGYTF
clone size: NA; D gene: NA; V gene: TRBV5-1; J gene: TRBJ2-1; CDR3 DNA: TGCGCCAGCAGCTCGGGGCCGGGAAGCTACAATGAGCAGTTCTTC; CDR3 protein: CASSSGPGSYNEQFF
clone size: NA; D gene: NA; V gene: TRBV28; J gene: TRBJ1-5; CDR3 DNA: TGTGCCAGCACCCCCTGGGCTAGGAGGAATCAGCCCCAGCATTTT; CDR3 protein: CASTPWARRNQPQHF
clone size: once; D gene: NA; V gene: TRBV21-1; J gene: TRBJ2-3; CDR3 DNA: TGTGCCAGCAGCAAAGCGTGGAGGGCAGGGGTGGATACGCAGTATTTT; CDR3 protein: CASSKAWRAGVDTQYF
clone size: NA; D gene: TRBD2; V gene: TRBV27; J gene: TRBJ2-3; CDR3 DNA: TGTGCCAGCAGTTTAAGCGGGGGGGTCGCTACGCAGTATTTT; CDR3 protein: CASSLSGGVATQYF
clone size: NA; D gene: NA; V gene: TRBV27; J gene: TRBJ2-3; CDR3 DNA: TGTGCCAGCAGTCCGCGGACAGATACGCAGTATTTT; CDR3 protein: CASSPRTDTQYF
clone size: NA; D gene: NA; V gene: TRBV7-2; J gene: TRBJ2-3; CDR3 DNA: TGTGCCAGCAGCTTACTAAGGGGAGATACGCAGTATTTT; CDR3 protein: CASSLLRGDTQYF
clone size: NA; D gene: TRBD2; V gene: TRBV10-2; J gene: TRBJ2-1; CDR3 DNA: TGCGCCAGCAGTGAGTCGGGGACTAGCGGGGAAAATGAGCAGTTCTTC; CDR3 protein: CASSESGTSGENEQFF
clone size: NA; D gene: NA; V gene: TRBV7-2; J gene: TRBJ2-4; CDR3 DNA: TGTGCCAGCAGCCCCTCCATTTTCCTAGCCAAAAACATTCAGTACTTC; CDR3 protein: CASSPSIFLAKNIQYF
clone size: NA; D gene: NA; V gene: TRBV4-2; J gene: TRBJ2-5; CDR3 DNA: TGTGCCAGCAGCCAAGACAAAAAACAAGAGACCCAGTACTTC; CDR3 protein: CASSQDKKQETQYF
clone size: NA; D gene: NA; V gene: TRBV28; J gene: TRBJ1-2; CDR3 DNA: TGTGCCAGCAGTTCCAAGGTTGGGGGGCACACCAACTATGGCTACACCTTC; CDR3 protein: CASSSKVGGHTNYGYTF
clone size: NA; D gene: NA; V gene: TRBV4-1; J gene: TRBJ1-1; CDR3 DNA: TGCGCCAGCAGCCAAGACCGGGGGACCACTGAAGCTTTCTTT; CDR3 protein: CASSQDRGTTEAFF
clone size: NA; D gene: NA; V gene: TRBV6-5; J gene: TRBJ2-1; CDR3 DNA: TGTGCCAGCAGCTACAGGGACTACAATGAGCAGTTCTTC; CDR3 protein: CASSYRDYNEQFF
clone size: NA; D gene: TRBD1; V gene: TRBV9; J gene: TRBJ1-2; CDR3 DNA: TGTGCCAGCAGAGCCGGACAGGGACTCGGCTACACCTTC; CDR3 protein: CASRAGQGLGYTF
clone size: NA; D gene: TRBD1; V gene: TRBV15; J gene: TRBJ1-1; CDR3 DNA: TGTGCCACCAGCAGAGTCGGCAGGGGGCAAGCTTTCTTT; CDR3 protein: CATSRVGRGQAFF
clone size: NA; D gene: NA; V gene: TRBV7-3; J gene: TRBJ2-3; CDR3 DNA: TGTGCCAGCAGCCACGACGGGGGCGGGGGATTCCGGGATACGCAGTATTTT; CDR3 protein: CASSHDGGGGFRDTQYF
clone size: NA; D gene: NA; V gene: TRBV6-5; J gene: TRBJ1-5; CDR3 DNA: TGTGCCAGCAGTTACCTTGTGGGCCAGCCCCAGCATTTT; CDR3 protein: CASSYLVGQPQHF
clone size: NA; D gene: NA; V gene: TRBV19; J gene: TRBJ2-5; CDR3 DNA: TGTGCCCTCGGCGGGATACAAGAGACCCAGTACTTC; CDR3 protein: CALGGIQETQYF
clone size: NA; D gene: TRBD2; V gene: TRBV13; J gene: TRBJ2-4; CDR3 DNA: TGTGCCAGCAGAAGCCGTGGTAGCGGGGGGAAAATTCAGTACTTC; CDR3 protein: CASRSRGSGGKIQYF
clone size: NA; D gene: TRBD1; V gene: TRBV7-2; J gene: TRBJ2-7; CDR3 DNA: TGTGCCAGCAGCTCAGGGACAGGGGGCTACGAGCAGTACTTC; CDR3 protein: CASSSGTGGYEQYF
clone size: once; D gene: NA; V gene: TRBV28; J gene: TRBJ1-3; CDR3 DNA: TGTGCCAGCAGTTGGGGGGCTGGAAACACCATATATTTT; CDR3 protein: CASSWGAGNTIYF
clone size: NA; D gene: NA; V gene: TRBV18; J gene: TRBJ1-2; CDR3 DNA: TGTGCCAGCTCACCCAGGGACTATGGCTACACCTTC; CDR3 protein: CASSPRDYGYTF
clone size: once; D gene: NA; V gene: TRBV7-9; J gene: TRBJ2-5; CDR3 DNA: TGTGCCAGCAGTTCGACCCCGACCCGGTACCAAGAGACCCAGTACTTC; CDR3 protein: CASSSTPTRYQETQYF
clone size: NA; D gene: TRBD1; V gene: TRBV7-6; J gene: TRBJ1-2; CDR3 DNA: TGTGCCAGCAGCTTTACAGGGGGCTATGGCTACACCTTC; CDR3 protein: CASSFTGGYGYTF